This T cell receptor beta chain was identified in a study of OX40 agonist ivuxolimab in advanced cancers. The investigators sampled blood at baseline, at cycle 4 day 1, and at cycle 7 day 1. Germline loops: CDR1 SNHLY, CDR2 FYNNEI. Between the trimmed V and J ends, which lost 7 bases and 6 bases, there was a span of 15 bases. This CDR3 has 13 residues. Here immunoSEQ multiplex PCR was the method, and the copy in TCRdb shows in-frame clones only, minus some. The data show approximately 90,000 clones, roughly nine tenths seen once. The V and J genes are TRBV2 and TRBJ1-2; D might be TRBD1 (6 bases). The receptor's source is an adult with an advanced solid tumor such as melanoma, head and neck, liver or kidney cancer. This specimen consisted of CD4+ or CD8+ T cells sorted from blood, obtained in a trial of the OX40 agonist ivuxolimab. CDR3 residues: CASKALQGNGYTF. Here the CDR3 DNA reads TGTGCCAGCAAGGCTTTACAGGGAAATGGCTACACCTTC. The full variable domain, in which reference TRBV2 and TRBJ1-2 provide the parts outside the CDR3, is EPEVTQTPSHQVTQMGQEVILRCVPISNHLYFYWYRQILGQKVEFLVSFYNNEISEKSEIFDDQFSVERPDGSNFTLKIRSTKLEDSAMYFCASKALQGNGYTFGSGTRLTVV.